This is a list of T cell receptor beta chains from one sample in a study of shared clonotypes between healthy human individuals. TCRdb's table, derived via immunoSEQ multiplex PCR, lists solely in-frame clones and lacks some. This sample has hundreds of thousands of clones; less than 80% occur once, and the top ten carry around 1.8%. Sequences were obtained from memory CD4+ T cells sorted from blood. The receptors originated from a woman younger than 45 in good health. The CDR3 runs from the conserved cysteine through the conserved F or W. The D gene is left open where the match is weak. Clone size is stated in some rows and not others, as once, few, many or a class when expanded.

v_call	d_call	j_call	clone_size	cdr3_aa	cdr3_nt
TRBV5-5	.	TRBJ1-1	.	CASSWLLNTEAFF	TGTGCCAGCAGCTGGTTACTGAACACTGAAGCTTTCTTT
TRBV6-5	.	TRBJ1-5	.	CASSLRDSNQPQHF	TGTGCCAGCAGCCTCAGGGACAGCAATCAGCCCCAGCATTTT
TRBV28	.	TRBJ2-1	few	CASSFPTGPLEQFF	TGTGCCAGCAGTTTTCCGACAGGACCCTTGGAGCAGTTCTTC
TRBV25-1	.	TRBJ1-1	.	CASQSGRVTEAFF	TGTGCCAGCCAGAGTGGCAGGGTGACTGAAGCTTTCTTT
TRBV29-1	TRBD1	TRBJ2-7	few	CSVQGTYEQYF	TGCAGCGTACAGGGGACCTACGAGCAGTACTTC
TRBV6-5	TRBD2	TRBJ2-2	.	CASSRLAGNTGELFF	TGTGCCAGCAGTAGACTAGCGGGTAACACCGGGGAGCTGTTTTTT
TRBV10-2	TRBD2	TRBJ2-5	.	CASRLAGQETQYF	TGCGCCAGCCGACTAGCGGGACAAGAGACCCAGTACTTC
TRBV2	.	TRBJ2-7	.	CASSKGRSSSYEQYF	TGTGCCAGCAGCAAGGGACGGTCGAGCTCCTACGAGCAGTACTTC
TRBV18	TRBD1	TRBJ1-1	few	CASSPRDRDTEAFF	TGTGCCAGCTCACCCAGGGACAGGGACACTGAAGCTTTCTTT
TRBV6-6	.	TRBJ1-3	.	CASSYNSGNTIYF	TGTGCCAGCAGTTACAACTCTGGAAACACCATATATTTT
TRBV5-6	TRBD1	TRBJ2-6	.	CASSRQGYGANVLTF	TGTGCCAGCAGCAGACAGGGATACGGGGCCAACGTCCTGACTTTC
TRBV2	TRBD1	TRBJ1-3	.	CASSSGQGTGNTIYF	TGTGCCAGCAGTTCCGGACAGGGTACTGGAAACACCATATATTTT
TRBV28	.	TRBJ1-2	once	CASSQYTNYGYTF	TGTGCCAGCAGCCAATATACTAACTATGGCTACACCTTC
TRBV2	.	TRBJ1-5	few	CASSREGNNQPQHF	TGTGCCAGCTCCCGGGAAGGGAACAATCAGCCCCAGCATTTT
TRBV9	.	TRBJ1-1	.	CASSVAVGDTEAFF	TGTGCCAGCAGCGTAGCGGTGGGGGACACTGAAGCTTTCTTT